One T cell receptor (beta chain) is described in this entry. With a much larger clone just one base away, this may be a read error. This entry comes from a study of Graves' ophthalmopathy and Graves' hyperthyroidism. The CDR3 runs to 14 residues. Germline V lookup: CDR1 ENHRY, CDR2 SYGVKD. Amplification from RNA transcripts yielded the TCR beta CDR3 regions. HTBI-primed RT-PCR formed the first round, and a multiplex PCR formed the second. TCRdb itself ran the multiplex PCR reads through MiXCR, one entry per CDR3 protein. The table has over a million distinct CDR3 sequences, 35% to 45% seen once. The sample comprised peripheral blood or thyroid tissue (not recorded which). This clonotype was sampled from an adult man with Graves' hyperthyroidism. This chain connects TRBV10-3 to TRBJ2-2, with D perhaps given as TRBD1 or TRBD2 (6 bases each). In DNA, the CDR3 is TGTGCCATGAACAGGGCTGGCGGGGCCGGGGAGCTGTCTTTT. This gives the protein CAMNRAGGAGELSF.